This TCR beta chain stems from a study of blood T cells in healthy people across ages. Study conclusions and caveats: Donors of long life had a larger count of naive CD4+ cells and greater diversity than aged donors.

About this clonotype itself: Its antigen remains unidentified. One end of the junction varies from germline; a read error may be responsible.

CDR1 is SGDLS, CDR2 YYNGEE, per germline. The CDR3 loop spans 13 amino acids. Then a second PCR, running about 6 to 12 cycles, was carried out with a sample-barcoded 5' primer and a J-beta primer mix. A single record per CDR3 protein comes from TCRdb applying MiXCR to the 5' RACE reads. Of around 1,500,000 distinct CDR3 sequences listed, 28% are singletons. Source material: blood. The chain employs TRBV9 and TRBJ1-2; D not resolved. The clonotype originates from a woman in her 30s in good health. For the CDR3, the DNA is TGTGCCAGCAGTGAGGACGGCAGGCGCGGCTGCACCTTC. This encodes CASSEDGRRGCTF. The complete variable domain, with remaining parts taken from reference TRBV9 and TRBJ1-2, reads DSGVTQTPKHLITATGQRVTLRCSPRSGDLSVYWYQQSLDQGLQFLIQYYNGEERAKGNILERFSAQQFPDLHSELNLSSLELGDSALYFCASSEDGRRGCTFGSGTRLTVV.